These T cell receptor beta chains were read from a single sample in a study of blood T cell repertoires in COVID-19. The data were produced by immunoSEQ multiplex PCR, yet TCRdb's version contains in-frame clones alone and is incomplete. Of some 100,000 clones listed, around four fifths are singletons. Input material: peripheral blood. These receptors were collected from a man aged 45-65 years with active or convalescent COVID-19. The CDR3 runs from the conserved cysteine through the conserved F or W. The order of the fields is CDR3 length, V gene, J gene, clone size, D gene, CDR3 protein, CDR3 DNA. D genes are given only for firm matches. Rows may omit the clone size; those that give it use once, few, many or a size class.

cdr3_length: 14
v_call: TRBV5-8
j_call: TRBJ2-5
clone_size: once
d_call: .
cdr3_aa: CASSLYAAGKTQYF
cdr3_nt: TGTGCCAGCAGCTTGTACGCAGCCGGGAAGACCCAGTACTTC

cdr3_length: 16
v_call: TRBV4-1
j_call: TRBJ2-3
clone_size: .
d_call: .
cdr3_aa: CASSQVVSLITDTQYF
cdr3_nt: TGCGCCAGCAGCCAAGTAGTTTCACTTATCACAGATACGCAGTATTTT

cdr3_length: 16
v_call: TRBV3-1/TRBV3-2
j_call: TRBJ2-7
clone_size: .
d_call: TRBD2
cdr3_aa: CASSQDWSGRSYEQYF
cdr3_nt: TGTGCCAGCAGCCAAGACTGGAGCGGGAGATCCTACGAGCAGTACTTC

cdr3_length: 13
v_call: TRBV10-1
j_call: TRBJ1-2
clone_size: .
d_call: .
cdr3_aa: CASSEDRRAGYTF
cdr3_nt: TGCGCCAGCAGTGAGGACAGAAGAGCTGGCTACACCTTC

cdr3_length: 14
v_call: TRBV21-1
j_call: TRBJ1-2
clone_size: .
d_call: .
cdr3_aa: CASSNQTAYYGYTF
cdr3_nt: TGTGCCAGCAGCAATCAGACAGCCTACTATGGCTACACCTTC

cdr3_length: 14
v_call: TRBV19
j_call: TRBJ2-7
clone_size: .
d_call: .
cdr3_aa: CASRKTISSYEQYF
cdr3_nt: TGTGCCAGTAGAAAAACGATTAGCTCCTACGAGCAGTACTTC

cdr3_length: 14
v_call: TRBV5-1
j_call: TRBJ1-2
clone_size: .
d_call: .
cdr3_aa: CASSLADRSYGYTF
cdr3_nt: TGCGCCAGCAGCTTAGCAGACAGGAGCTATGGCTACACCTTC

cdr3_length: 15
v_call: TRBV2
j_call: TRBJ2-3
clone_size: .
d_call: TRBD2
cdr3_aa: CASSAGTSGNEWQYF
cdr3_nt: TGTGCCAGCAGTGCAGGGACTAGCGGGAACGAGTGGCAGTATTTT

cdr3_length: 18
v_call: TRBV7-9
j_call: TRBJ2-5
clone_size: few
d_call: TRBD2
cdr3_aa: CASSSTNQGLAAQETQYF
cdr3_nt: TGTGCCAGCAGCTCCACAAACCAGGGACTAGCGGCACAAGAGACCCAGTACTTC

cdr3_length: 14
v_call: TRBV5-1
j_call: TRBJ2-5
clone_size: .
d_call: .
cdr3_aa: CASSDDTTRETQYF
cdr3_nt: TGCGCCAGCAGCGATGACACCACCCGGGAGACCCAGTACTTC

cdr3_length: 15
v_call: TRBV7-3
j_call: TRBJ2-2
clone_size: few
d_call: TRBD2
cdr3_aa: CASSLTSGGAGELFF
cdr3_nt: TGTGCCAGCAGCTTAACTTCGGGGGGGGCCGGGGAGCTGTTTTTT

cdr3_length: 14
v_call: TRBV2
j_call: TRBJ1-5
clone_size: .
d_call: .
cdr3_aa: CASGGRISNQPQHF
cdr3_nt: TGTGCCAGCGGAGGACGGATTAGCAATCAGCCCCAGCATTTT

cdr3_length: 15
v_call: TRBV11-2
j_call: TRBJ1-2
clone_size: .
d_call: TRBD1
cdr3_aa: CASSRPGQGDYGYTF
cdr3_nt: TGTGCCAGCAGCCGCCCAGGACAGGGCGACTATGGCTACACCTTC

cdr3_length: 16
v_call: TRBV24-1
j_call: TRBJ2-6
clone_size: .
d_call: .
cdr3_aa: CATSDSRLPQANVLTF
cdr3_nt: TGTGCCACCAGTGATTCGAGGCTCCCCCAGGCCAACGTCCTGACTTTC

cdr3_length: 18
v_call: TRBV7-8
j_call: TRBJ2-4
clone_size: few
d_call: TRBD2
cdr3_aa: CASSSGTSSRLAKNIQYF
cdr3_nt: TGTGCCAGCAGCTCAGGGACTAGCAGTAGACTAGCCAAAAACATTCAGTACTTC

cdr3_length: 14
v_call: TRBV5-1
j_call: TRBJ1-5
clone_size: .
d_call: TRBD1
cdr3_aa: CASSLGQGDQPQHF
cdr3_nt: TGCGCCAGCAGCTTGGGACAGGGGGATCAGCCCCAGCATTTT

cdr3_length: 13
v_call: TRBV9
j_call: TRBJ2-5
clone_size: .
d_call: .
cdr3_aa: CASSVDKSETQYF
cdr3_nt: TGTGCCAGCAGCGTCGACAAGTCGGAGACCCAGTACTTC

cdr3_length: 15
v_call: TRBV9
j_call: TRBJ2-3
clone_size: .
d_call: TRBD2
cdr3_aa: CASSVTSGGIDTQYF
cdr3_nt: TGTGCCAGCAGCGTGACTAGCGGGGGGATAGATACGCAGTATTTT

cdr3_length: 17
v_call: TRBV6-1
j_call: TRBJ2-4
clone_size: .
d_call: TRBD2
cdr3_aa: CASSEGLATLLGNIQYF
cdr3_nt: TGTGCCAGCAGTGAAGGACTAGCGACTCTTCTGGGGAACATTCAGTACTTC

cdr3_length: 14
v_call: TRBV5-5
j_call: TRBJ1-4
clone_size: .
d_call: .
cdr3_aa: CASSLPGWDEKLFF
cdr3_nt: TGTGCCAGCAGCTTGCCAGGGTGGGATGAAAAACTGTTTTTT

cdr3_length: 14
v_call: TRBV5-5
j_call: TRBJ2-3
clone_size: once
d_call: .
cdr3_aa: CASSLAPLTDTQYF
cdr3_nt: TGTGCCAGCAGCTTGGCCCCCCTCACAGATACGCAGTATTTT

cdr3_length: 15
v_call: TRBV6-1
j_call: TRBJ1-5
clone_size: .
d_call: .
cdr3_aa: CASSEFGRGNQPQHF
cdr3_nt: TGTGCCAGCAGTGAATTCGGCAGGGGTAATCAGCCCCAGCATTTT

cdr3_length: 14
v_call: TRBV6-6
j_call: TRBJ1-2
clone_size: .
d_call: TRBD1
cdr3_aa: CASSYEGQGNGYTF
cdr3_nt: TGTGCCAGCAGTTATGAGGGACAGGGAAATGGCTACACCTTC

cdr3_length: 16
v_call: TRBV7-9
j_call: TRBJ2-7
clone_size: .
d_call: TRBD1
cdr3_aa: CASSPIGTGSSYEQYF
cdr3_nt: TGTGCCAGCAGCCCAATAGGGACAGGGAGCTCCTACGAGCAGTACTTC

cdr3_length: 20
v_call: TRBV10-3
j_call: TRBJ2-3
clone_size: .
d_call: TRBD2
cdr3_aa: CAISPRVGTSGYGGTDTQYF
cdr3_nt: TGTGCCATCAGCCCCCGGGTGGGGACTAGCGGTTACGGGGGGACAGATACGCAGTATTTT

cdr3_length: 12
v_call: TRBV19
j_call: TRBJ1-1
clone_size: .
d_call: TRBD1
cdr3_aa: CATKTGVTEAFF
cdr3_nt: TGTGCCACCAAGACAGGGGTGACTGAAGCTTTCTTT